This entry lists 32 T cell receptor beta chains sequenced from one sample in a study of post-analysis software for immune sequencing data. These receptors lack a known antigen. The study, taken as a whole, reports: TRBV5-6, TRBV5-1 and TRBV20-1 belonged to a set of about 5 TRBV segments that were more frequent in patients than controls.

The authors incorporated unique molecular identifiers into the TCR beta cDNA libraries. TCRdb fed the PCR reads into MiXCR, producing one record per CDR3 protein. Here the sample spans around 700,000 distinct CDR3 sequences, 59% being singletons. Sequences were obtained from blood. The receptors derive from a girl aged 2-10 years with multiple sclerosis.

CDR3 region: CASSSGTGPFYGANVLTF. CDR3 coding DNA: TGTGCCAGCAGCTCCGGGACAGGGCCCTTCTATGGGGCCAACGTCCTGACTTTC. V and J are TRBV7-2 and TRBJ2-6, with 9 bases lining up with TRBD1. The germline CDR1 and CDR2 sequences are SGHTA and FQGNSA. V shed 4 bases and J 3 bases; nucleotides not matched to a gene: 10. This CDR3 contains 18 residues.

This clonotype has more than one count but fewer than ten. This sequence joins TRBV29-1 and TRBJ2-4, with 9 bases that match TRBD1. The J call is doubtful: the DNA matches TRBJ2-7 better. Germline CDR1 SQVTM, CDR2 ANQGSEA. CDR3 length: 13 residues. The CDR3 spells CSAQRDRDNEQYF. The CDR3 DNA sequence: TGCAGCGCCCAGCGGGACAGGGACAACGAGCAGTACTTC.

This clonotype was seen a handful of times. The chain has TRBV20-1 and TRBJ2-3, with TRBD2 matching 7 bases. CDR1 is DFQATT and CDR2 is SNEGSKA in the germline V gene (reference sequence). V was pared by 6 bases and J by 1 base, with 7 bases of the junction left unmatched. The CDR3 has 14 residues. The DNA of the CDR3 is TGCAGTGCCCCCCCTAGCGGACGCACAGATACGCAGTATTTT. Amino acid sequence: CSAPPSGRTDTQYF.

There are a few counts of this clonotype. The CDR3, as DNA: TGTGCCAGCAGTTCTCTAGGGGGAGGCCCCTACGAGCAGTACTTC. Amino acids: CASSSLGGGPYEQYF. J is TRBJ2-7 and V is TRBV12-3 or TRBV12-4; D tentatively fits TRBD1 or TRBD2 (6 bases each). Deletions cut 4 bases from V and 2 bases from J, with 15 bases between. The CDR3 spans 15 residues.

This chain uses TRBV7-8 with TRBJ2-5; 12 bases are shared with TRBD1. With V trimmed by 5 bases and J by 3 bases, 4 bases remained unmatched. Germline loops: CDR1 SGHVS, CDR2 FQNEAQ. The CDR3 covers 15 residues. CDR3 residues: CASSPGTGGEETQYF. The CDR3 DNA sequence: TGTGCCAGCAGCCCCGGGACAGGGGGCGAAGAGACCCAGTACTTC.

This clonotype has just one count. The V gene is TRBV28, the J gene TRBJ2-7; 7 nucleotides match TRBD1. V lost 4 bases to trimming and J lost 6 bases; unmatched junction nucleotides: 15. This CDR3 is 16 amino acids long. The germline gives CDR1 MDHEN, CDR2 SYDVKM. The CDR3, as DNA: TGTGCCAGCAGTTCCCTGACAGGGCAAGGTGAACGCGAGCAGTACTTC. Translated, it gives CASSSLTGQGEREQYF.

This sequence joins TRBV5-1 and TRBJ1-4, with 8 bases fitting TRBD1. With V trimmed by 4 bases and J by 7 bases, 6 bases remained unmatched. This CDR3 comprises 14 residues. Looked up from germline, CDR1 is SGHRS and CDR2 is YFSETQ. The CDR3 spells CASSLRGTGEKLFF. CDR3 DNA sequence: TGCGCCAGCAGCCTACGGGGGACAGGTGAAAAACTGTTTTTT.

This chain uses TRBV4-3 with TRBJ1-4; maybe TRBD1 (5 bases). From germline, CDR1 is LGHNA and CDR2 YSLEER. Trimming cost V 0 bases and J 6 bases, with 14 bases left between them. This CDR3 has 16 residues. The CDR3 nucleotides are TGCGCCAGCAGCCAAGATTGGACAAGCTGGGATGAAAAACTGTTTTTT. Its translation is CASSQDWTSWDEKLFF.

The rearrangement links TRBV4-2 to TRBJ2-3; TRBD2 is a possible D gene (7 bases). The CDR3 totals 16 residues. From germline, CDR1 is LGHNA and CDR2 YNFKEQ. V dropped 2 bases and J dropped 1 base, with 13 bases sitting between them. The CDR3 region has the DNA TGTGCCAGCAGCCAATTAAGGGGGGGTGGCACAGATACGCAGTATTTT. Its protein product is CASSQLRGGGTDTQYF.

The gene calls are TRBV29-1 and TRBJ1-2; TRBD1 matches 8 bases. Germline trimming cut 1 base from V and 8 bases from J; bases unmatched to any gene: 9. CDR1 and CDR2 (germline): SQVTM, ANQGSEA. The CDR3 runs 14 residues. The CDR3 loop is CSVEGSGGMRGYTF. Written as DNA, the CDR3 is TGCAGCGTTGAAGGCTCAGGGGGCATGAGGGGCTACACCTTC. Supplemented by reference TRBV29-1 and TRBJ1-2, the full variable domain reads SAVISQKPSRDICQRGTSLTIQCQVDSQVTMMFWYRQQPGQSLTLIATANQGSEATYESGFVIDKFPISRPNLTFSTLTVSNMSPEDSSIYLCSVEGSGGMRGYTFGSGTRLTVV.

This clonotype was seen more than once but under ten times. J is TRBJ2-5 and V is TRBV7-2; either TRBD1 or TRBD2 may supply D (5 bases each). Germline V CDR1 and CDR2: SGHTA, FQGNSA. The CDR3 runs to 12 residues. The ends were cut back, 6 bases at V and 1 base at J, with 6 bases in the middle. CDR3 nucleotide sequence: TGTGCCAGCAGGGGACCCCAAGAGACCCAGTACTTC. Its protein product is CASRGPQETQYF.

This clonotype was counted a few times. The rearrangement links TRBV25-1 to TRBJ1-1, with 9 bases aligning to TRBD1. The CDR3 is 15 residues long. Germline V gene sequence: CDR1 MGHDK, CDR2 SYGVNS. J gave up 5 bases and V 6 bases, and 10 bases lay outside the gene matches. The CDR3 region is CASRGTGPGNTEAFF. The CDR3 DNA reads as TGTGCCAGCAGGGGGACAGGGCCGGGAAATACTGAAGCTTTCTTT. The variable domain in full, with the rest retrieved from reference TRBV25-1 and TRBJ1-1, is EADIYQTPRYLVIGTGKKITLECSQTMGHDKMYWYQQDPGMELHLIHYSYGVNSTEKGDLSSESTVSRIRTEHFPLTLESARPSHTSQYLCASRGTGPGNTEAFFGQGTRLTVV.

The chain uses TRBV12-3 or TRBV12-4 and TRBJ1-2; D is unclear. V dropped 6 bases and J dropped 0 bases, with 14 bases sitting between them. This CDR3 comprises 15 residues. CDR3 coding DNA: TGTGCCAGCAGCCCCCGAGAGTTTGCTAACTATGGCTACACCTTC. Its translation is CASSPREFANYGYTF.

The V gene is TRBV3-1, the J gene TRBJ1-2, with D maybe TRBD1 (5 bases). This CDR3 is built from 19 residues. The germline V gene has CDR1 LGHDT and CDR2 YNNKEL (reference sequence). With 0 bases removed from V and 4 bases from J, the gap between germline ends came to 24 bases. CDR3 in DNA: TGTGCCAGCAGCCAAGATTGGGGCCCAAACCCCTTCACGGCCTATGGCTACACCTTC. Translation gives CASSQDWGPNPFTAYGYTF. Looking up the rest from reference TRBV3-1 and TRBJ1-2 gives the full variable domain: DTAVSQTPKYLVTQMGNDKSIKCEQNLGHDTMYWYKQDSKKFLKIMFSYNNKELIINETVPNRFSPKSPDKAHLNLHINSLELGDSAVYFCASSQDWGPNPFTAYGYTFGSGTRLTVV.

The chain uses TRBV5-4 and TRBJ2-4; 14 bases match TRBD2. The CDR3 sequence is 15 residues long. Losses at the gene ends were 4 bases for V and 6 bases for J; bases not matched to a gene: 3. CDR1 is SGHNT and CDR2 is YYREEE in the germline V gene (reference sequence). CDR3 bases: TGTGCCAGCAGCGCGGGGACTAGCGGGGGAAACATTCAGTACTTC. Translated, it gives CASSAGTSGGNIQYF.

Note on this clonotype: Mismatch with germline at one junction end may stem from a read error. This chain joins TRBV6-1 and TRBJ1-4; D not certain. Germline CDR1 reads MNHNS; CDR2 reads SASEGT. This CDR3 region has 13 residues. Here the CDR3 reads CASSWQSNEKLFF. The CDR3 DNA reads TGTGCCAGCAGTTGGCAGTCTAACGAAAAACTGTTTTTT.

V usage is TRBV29-1 and J usage is TRBJ1-1; possibly TRBD1 for D (5 bases). V lost 5 bases, J lost 0 bases, and 10 bases lay in between. CDR3 length: 13 residues. Germline CDR1 and CDR2: SQVTM and ANQGSEA. Here the CDR3 DNA reads TGCAGCGTTAACGGGGCGATGAACACTGAAGCTTTCTTT. Amino acids: CSVNGAMNTEAFF.

The J gene is TRBJ2-4, the V gene TRBV19; D call uncertain. The V gene lost 5 bases and the J gene lost 3 bases, with 11 bases spanning the gap. This CDR3 spans 14 amino acids. Germline V lookup: CDR1 LNHDA, CDR2 SQIVND (reference sequence). CDR3 residues: CASSCAWGKNIQYF. CDR3 in DNA: TGTGCCAGTAGTTGTGCTTGGGGCAAAAACATTCAGTACTTC.

There are a few counts of this clonotype. This chain joins TRBV5-1 and TRBJ2-5; unclear D gene. CDR1 and CDR2 (germline): SGHRS, YFSETQ. The V and J ends lost 1 base and 6 bases respectively, with 4 bases between them. The CDR3 sequence is 11 residues long. CDR3 sequence: CASSLRKTQYF. CDR3 bases: TGCGCCAGCAGCTTGAGGAAGACCCAGTACTTC.

This clonotype has only a few counts. The chain carries TRBV12-3 or TRBV12-4 and TRBJ1-1; D is undetermined. With 5 bases removed from V and 1 base from J, the gap between germline ends came to 8 bases. This CDR3 is built from 13 residues. As DNA, the CDR3 is TGTGCCAGCAGTCCATCTGAGAACACTGAAGCTTTCTTT. As protein: CASSPSENTEAFF.

The V and J genes are TRBV4-2 and TRBJ1-2; D unresolved. Germline V gene sequence: CDR1 LGHNA, CDR2 YNFKEQ. The V end was cut by 3 bases, the J end by 2 bases, with 13 bases between. The CDR3 consists of 15 residues. CDR3 DNA sequence: TGTGCCAGCAGCCAGTACGACGGGTTGAACTATGGCTACACCTTC. It specifies CASSQYDGLNYGYTF.

The chain couples TRBV29-1 to TRBJ1-2; 7 nucleotides agree with TRBD1. CDR1 is SQVTM and CDR2 is ANQGSEA in the germline V gene. The CDR3 is made up of 16 amino acids. V shed 3 bases and J 2 bases; nucleotides not matched to a gene: 12. The CDR3: CSVEELTGQSNYGYTF. The CDR3 DNA reads TGCAGCGTTGAGGAGTTGACGGGACAGAGCAACTATGGCTACACCTTC.

The V and J genes are TRBV7-2 and TRBJ1-2, with 9 bases that match TRBD1. Germline V gene sequence: CDR1 SGHTA, CDR2 FQGNSA. Trimming at V came to 2 bases and at J to 1 base, leaving 5 bases not matched to a gene. This CDR3 region has 16 residues. This chain's CDR3 is CASSLRQGVVNYGYTF. For the CDR3, the DNA is TGTGCCAGCAGCTTAAGACAGGGGGTAGTTAACTATGGCTACACCTTC.

The rearrangement uses TRBV10-3 and TRBJ1-1; perhaps TRBD1 as D (5 bases). Germline V CDR1 and CDR2: ENHRY, SYGVKD. V was pared by 4 bases and J by 5 bases, with 11 bases between. The CDR3 runs 13 residues. This CDR3 is CAISADGGTEAFF. The CDR3 bases are TGTGCCATCAGTGCGGACGGGGGGACTGAAGCTTTCTTT.

This clonotype has just a few counts. The chain employs TRBV5-5 and TRBJ2-7; TRBD1 aligns across 7 bases. The end of the DNA aligns better with TRBJ2-5, so the J call may be wrong. The CDR3 extends over 16 amino acids. The germline gives CDR1 SGHKS, CDR2 YYEKEE (reference sequence). The CDR3 nucleotides read TGTGCCAGCAGCTTGAGTACAGGGGTCATAGGGGAGACCCAGTACTTC. Its protein is CASSLSTGVIGETQYF.

CDR3 in DNA: TGTGCCAGCAGTTACTCCGGCGGGGGCTCCCAACAATACGAGCAGTACTTC. Its translation is CASSYSGGGSQQYEQYF. V gene TRBV6-5 combines with J gene TRBJ2-5; possible D gene TRBD2, 7 bases. TRBJ2-7 explains the end of the DNA better; the J call may be wrong. This CDR3 is 17 amino acids long. Germline lookup yields CDR1 MNHEY and CDR2 SVGAGI.

This clonotype occurred once. The chain is built from TRBV6-6 and TRBJ1-2; 7 bases are a match to TRBD1. This CDR3 contains 14 residues. The germline CDR1 and CDR2 sequences are MNHNY and SVGAGI (reference sequence). J lost 0 bases, V lost 7 bases, and 5 bases had no gene match. DNA of the CDR3: TGTGCCAGCACCACTGACAGGGCTAACTATGGCTACACCTTC. Amino acids: CASTTDRANYGYTF.

The rearrangement links TRBV15 to TRBJ1-5; TRBD1 agrees at 7 bases. Germline V lookup: CDR1 LNHNV, CDR2 YYDKDF (reference sequence). The V segment lost 0 bases and the J segment 6 bases; nucleotides outside the gene matches: 2. The CDR3 contains 14 residues. CDR3 nucleotide sequence: TGTGCCACCAGCAGAGAAGCAGGGGGTCAGCCCCAGCATTTT. Translation: CATSREAGGQPQHF.

The chain carries TRBV6-2 or TRBV6-3 and TRBJ2-5; TRBD1 aligns across 8 bases. Germline V gene sequence: CDR1 MNHEY, CDR2 SVGEGT. The trim removed 9 bases at V and 2 bases at J, leaving 5 bases unmatched. The CDR3 has 13 residues. CDR3 region: CASDRGDQETQYF. CDR3 sequence (DNA): TGTGCCAGTGACAGGGGAGATCAAGAGACCCAGTACTTC.

The chain employs TRBV5-1 and TRBJ2-1; weak D call: TRBD1 (5 bases). Per the germline V gene, CDR1 is SGHRS and CDR2 is YFSETQ. Trimming left V 7 bases short and J 10 bases short, with 18 bases between. This CDR3 has 13 amino acids. CDR3 sequence reads: CASGLTQGREQFF. The CDR3 nucleotides are TGCGCCAGCGGCCTGACGCAGGGTCGAGAGCAGTTCTTC. The whole variable domain, remainder taken from reference TRBV5-1 and TRBJ2-1, is KAGVTQTPRYLIKTRGQQVTLSCSPISGHRSVSWYQQTPGQGLQFLFEYFSETQRNKGNFPGRFSGRQFSNSRSEMNVSTLELGDSALYLCASGLTQGREQFFGPGTRLTVL.

In its sample, this clonotype was seen a few times. The chain carries TRBV9 and TRBJ2-5, with 8 positions matching TRBD1. This CDR3 contains 14 residues. V shed 0 bases, J shed 5 bases, and the junction held 3 bases outside the gene matches. Germline values: CDR1 SGDLS, CDR2 YYNGEE. CDR3 sequence: CASSVADRVETQYF. The CDR3 DNA is TGTGCCAGCAGCGTAGCGGACAGGGTGGAGACCCAGTACTTC.

The rearrangement uses TRBV20-1 and TRBJ2-1, with D unresolved. CDR1 and CDR2 from the germline V gene are DFQATT and SNEGSKA (reference sequence). The CDR3 loop spans 14 amino acids. V was pared by 3 bases and J by 6 bases, with 15 bases between. The CDR3 loop is CSARPPRGPNEQFF. Here the CDR3 DNA reads TGCAGTGCTAGGCCCCCCCGTGGGCCCAATGAGCAGTTCTTC.